A single T cell receptor beta chain is shown here with its context. Its antigen is not identified. Germline CDR1 LNHNV, CDR2 YYDKDF (reference sequence). V lost 1 base and J 2 bases, leaving 7 bases between the germline ends. The CDR3 length is 14 residues. This specimen comes from a study of T-cell reconstitution after alpha-beta-depleted transplantation in children. For TCRbeta, the library was prepared with unique molecular identifiers. Using its own MiXCR run on the PCR reads, TCRdb lists one record per CDR3 protein. The sample records 500,000 to 750,000 distinct CDR3 sequences, 10% to 15% being singletons. The study, taken as a whole, reports: From newly produced T cells came most of the T-cell counts and diversity one year after transplant. Expanded graft clones numbering several hundred reportedly gave rise to alpha-beta T cells about two months after transplant. Some patients showed high day-60 TCRbeta diversity, which derived from surviving recipient T cells and thymic progenitors.

The chain is built from TRBV15 and TRBJ2-3, with no clear D. The TCR comes from a male patient between 10 and 17 years old who had a stem cell transplant for acute myeloid leukemia, so the T cells may come from the graft donor. Sequenced here: PBMCs, mostly from graft donor cells, sampled 360 days after TCRalphabeta/CD19-depleted stem cell transplant. CDR3 nucleotide sequence: TGTGCCACCAGCAGAGTCGTCCTCACAGATACGCAGTATTTT. The encoded protein is CATSRVVLTDTQYF.